The sample holds many counts of the clone carrying this T cell receptor beta chain. Its cognate antigen is unknown. For sequencing, patients were chosen who had shown expansion of CD8+CD57+ cells by flow cytometry. These data come from a study of CD8+CD57+ T cells in acquired aplastic anemia. Germline V CDR1 and CDR2: SNHLY, FYNNEI. CDR3 length equals 14 residues. V was trimmed by 2 bases and J by 0 bases, leaving 8 bases between them. The study's findings and limits: Some 31 CD8+ CDR3 sequences were shared between patients and controls.

According to the study, genomic DNA was the template for TCR beta VDJ and CDR3 profiling. TCRdb called the reads again in MiXCR, with one record for every CDR3 protein. The top ten hold roughly 30% of the sample, which has around 130,000 distinct CDR3 sequences, 45% to 60% seen once. The chain uses TRBV2 and TRBJ2-7; D is unresolved. Sample: sorted CD4+, CD8+, or CD8+CD57+ T cells (not recorded which) from PBMCs. The TCR was taken from a human donor with aplastic anemia. The CDR3 region has the DNA TGTGCCAGCAGTGAACGGCACAGCTCCTACGAGCAGTACTTC. Protein product: CASSERHSSYEQYF.